Listed below are T cell receptor beta chains from one sample, sequenced in a study of response to subunit inactivated influenza vaccine. Each CDR3 protein is one row after TCRdb ran MiXCR on the RT-PCR reads. There are about 700,000 distinct CDR3 sequences in the sample; more than 15% occur only once, and 11% lies in the top ten. The specimen was PBMCs from blood, collected 11 to 12 days after vaccination. Receptors originate from a man aged 50 to 59 who received an inactivated influenza vaccine. Both conserved end residues are part of each CDR3. D genes are given only for firm matches. The size field is filled for only some rows; it gives once, few, many or a size class.

cdr3_nt cdr3_aa j_call clone_size d_call v_call
TGTGCCAGCAGCCGCCCCGGGACAGGACTCTACGAGCAGTACTTC CASSRPGTGLYEQYF TRBJ2-7 . TRBD1 TRBV6-1
TGTGCCAGCAGTGCCTCCGGGACAGGGGGGAATCAGCCCCAGCATTTT CASSASGTGGNQPQHF TRBJ1-5 few TRBD1 TRBV6-1
TGTGCCAGCAGTTTCCAGGACCAGGCTCATCCGCAGTATTTT CASSFQDQAHPQYF TRBJ2-3 few . TRBV27
TGTGCCACCAGCGGGGTGTGGGGACCCTCCTACAATGAGCAGTTCTTC CATSGVWGPSYNEQFF TRBJ2-1 . . TRBV15
TGTGCCAGCAGCTTAGCGGGTTCGTGGGAGTGGCATGAGCAGTTCTTC CASSLAGSWEWHEQFF TRBJ2-1 . . TRBV7-2
TGCAGTGCTAGCCCTAGAAACACTGGAAACACCATATATTTT CSASPRNTGNTIYF TRBJ1-3 few . TRBV20-1
TGTGCCAGCAGCTCCAAGACCCGGGGAACCAACACCGGGGAGCTGTTTTTT CASSSKTRGTNTGELFF TRBJ2-2 . . TRBV7-8
TGTGCCAGCAGCAATTCTCAGGGTAGATACAATGAGCAGTTCTTC CASSNSQGRYNEQFF TRBJ2-1 . . TRBV12-3/TRBV12-4
TGCAGTGCTAAGGGACAGGGGGACTATGGCTACACCTTC CSAKGQGDYGYTF TRBJ1-2 . TRBD1 TRBV20-1
TGTGCCGGCAACTATTCCGGGACAGAGAGCAATCAGCCCCAGCATTTT CAGNYSGTESNQPQHF TRBJ1-5 few TRBD1 TRBV5-5
TGCGCCAGCAGCTTCACTCCGGGACTAGCGCCTATTCCGAACACCGGGGAGCTGTTTTTT CASSFTPGLAPIPNTGELFF TRBJ2-2 . TRBD2 TRBV5-1
TGTGCCAGCAGCTCGGAAGCCGGGACTCGTACCTACGAGCAGTACTTC CASSSEAGTRTYEQYF TRBJ2-7 few . TRBV5-4
TGCAGTGCTCTCAGGGACGACTATGGCTACACCTTC CSALRDDYGYTF TRBJ1-2 . . TRBV20-1
TGTGCCAGCAGCTTGTCGCCCGGCGAGCACGCCGGGGAGCTGTTTTTT CASSLSPGEHAGELFF TRBJ2-2 few . TRBV5-5
TGTGCCAGCAGCTTGTCTGGGCGGCGGACCGGGGAGCTGTTTTTT CASSLSGRRTGELFF TRBJ2-2 . . TRBV6-1
TGTGCCAGCAGTTACTCGTTCAGGGGGGATAATGAGCAGTTCTTC CASSYSFRGDNEQFF TRBJ2-1 few . TRBV6-5
TGTGCCACTGCAGCGGCCTCTGGGGCCAACGCCCTGACTTTC CATAAASGANALTF TRBJ2-6 once . TRBV24-1
TGTGCCAGCAGCTTAAGTAGCGGGGAGGCAGATACGCAGTATTTT CASSLSSGEADTQYF TRBJ2-3 few TRBD2 TRBV7-9
TGCAGTGCTAGCCCTCATCAGGGGAACACTGAAGCTTTCTTT CSASPHQGNTEAFF TRBJ1-1 few . TRBV20-1
TGTGCCAGCAGTTACTCAGGGTTTTTATCGGATGGCTACACCTTC CASSYSGFLSDGYTF TRBJ1-2 . . TRBV6-5
TGTGCCAGCAGTTCCACGTCGAGTTCGAACACTGAAGCTTTCTTT CASSSTSSSNTEAFF TRBJ1-1 few . TRBV28
TGTGCCATTCGACCAGGGCCCCAAGAGACCCAGTACTTC CAIRPGPQETQYF TRBJ2-5 few . TRBV10-3
TGTGCCAGCAGAGACGGACTAGCGTCCACCGGGGAGCTGTTTTTT CASRDGLASTGELFF TRBJ2-2 few TRBD2 TRBV2
TGCGCCAGCAGCCCCCGGGACGGCCTGGGTGGGGAGCAGTTCTTC CASSPRDGLGGEQFF TRBJ2-1 . . TRBV4-3
TGTGCCAGCAGTAACGCGCGGGGGGTCTACGAGCAGTACTTC CASSNARGVYEQYF TRBJ2-7 . TRBD2 TRBV6-2/TRBV6-3
TGTGCCAGCACCCCTAGCGGGGGAAGCACCGGGGAGCTGTTTTTT CASTPSGGSTGELFF TRBJ2-2 . TRBD2 TRBV6-1
TGTGCCAGCAGCCGCAGAGGTTTCGAGCAGTACTTC CASSRRGFEQYF TRBJ2-7 . . TRBV3-1
TGTGCCAGCAGCCAAGAGACGGGGGGGCTTGGTTACGAGCAGTACTTC CASSQETGGLGYEQYF TRBJ2-7 few TRBD2 TRBV4-2
TGCGCCAGCAGCTTGACCTTCGGTCGCACTGAAGCTTTCTTT CASSLTFGRTEAFF TRBJ1-1 few . TRBV5-1
TGCAGTGCCAGGGCCGGGACCCCGGCCACCCTCCACTTT CSARAGTPATLHF TRBJ1-6 . . TRBV20-1
TGTGCCAGCAAACAGGACAGGGGGTCCTACAATGAGCAGTTCTTC CASKQDRGSYNEQFF TRBJ2-1 few TRBD1 TRBV7-2
TGTGCCAGCAGAACGGGCCCGGGAGGATACGAGCAGTACTTC CASRTGPGGYEQYF TRBJ2-7 . TRBD2 TRBV6-2/TRBV6-3
TGTCCCAGCAGCTTACAGGCGGATAGCAATCAGCCCCAGCATTTT CPSSLQADSNQPQHF TRBJ1-5 . . TRBV7-8
TGTGCCAGCAGCTCCCGGGAGCATGAGCAGTTCTTC CASSSREHEQFF TRBJ2-1 many . TRBV7-9
TGTGCCAGCAGTGAAGTCTTAGGGGGAAATCAGCCCCAGCATTTT CASSEVLGGNQPQHF TRBJ1-5 many . TRBV2
TGTGCCAGTCAGACTAGCGGGTGGTACAATGAGCAGTTCTTC CASQTSGWYNEQFF TRBJ2-1 few TRBD2 TRBV19
TGTGCCAGCAGCCTAGGGACAGCGGGGTCCTACAATGAGCAGTTCTTC CASSLGTAGSYNEQFF TRBJ2-1 . . TRBV7-8
TGTGCCACCAGCGAAGGACTAGCGGTCTACGAGCAGTACTTC CATSEGLAVYEQYF TRBJ2-7 few TRBD2 TRBV15
TGTGCCAGCAGTTTAGGCAGGGTGGCGAATTCACCCCTCCACTTT CASSLGRVANSPLHF TRBJ1-6 many . TRBV12-3/TRBV12-4
TGCAGTTCCCAAGGGGGACTAGCGGCGCCAGATACGCAGTATTTT CSSQGGLAAPDTQYF TRBJ2-3 . TRBD2 TRBV20-1
TGCAGTGCTAAGGCAGGGGTAGAGACCCAGTACTTC CSAKAGVETQYF TRBJ2-5 . . TRBV20-1